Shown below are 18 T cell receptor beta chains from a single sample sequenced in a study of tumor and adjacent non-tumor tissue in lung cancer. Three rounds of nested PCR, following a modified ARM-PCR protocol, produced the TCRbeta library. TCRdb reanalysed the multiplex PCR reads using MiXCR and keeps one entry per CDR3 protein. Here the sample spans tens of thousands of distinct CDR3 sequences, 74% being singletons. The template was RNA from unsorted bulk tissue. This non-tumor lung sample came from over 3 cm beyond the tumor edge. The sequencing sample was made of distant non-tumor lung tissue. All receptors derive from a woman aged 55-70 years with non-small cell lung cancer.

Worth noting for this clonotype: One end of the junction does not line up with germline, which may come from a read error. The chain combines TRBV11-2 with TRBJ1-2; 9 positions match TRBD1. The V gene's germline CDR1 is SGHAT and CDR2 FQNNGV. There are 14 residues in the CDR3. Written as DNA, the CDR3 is TGTGCCAGCAGTGCTACGACAGGGGGTTTAGGCTACATCTTC. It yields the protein CASSATTGGLGYIF.

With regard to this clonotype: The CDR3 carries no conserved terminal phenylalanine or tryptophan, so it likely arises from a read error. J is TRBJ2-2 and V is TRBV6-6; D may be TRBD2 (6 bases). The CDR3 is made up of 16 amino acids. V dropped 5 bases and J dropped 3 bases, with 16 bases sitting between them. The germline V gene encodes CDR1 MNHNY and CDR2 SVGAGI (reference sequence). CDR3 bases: TGTGCCAGCAGTAGGGCGGGACTTATGGACACCGGGGAGCTGTTTTAT. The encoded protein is CASSRAGLMDTGELFY.

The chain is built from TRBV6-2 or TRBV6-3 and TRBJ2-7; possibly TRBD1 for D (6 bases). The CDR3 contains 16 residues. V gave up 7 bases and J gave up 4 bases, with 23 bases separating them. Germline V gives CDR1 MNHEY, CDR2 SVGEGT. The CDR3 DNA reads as TGTGCCAGCATATGCCCGGATGGGCAGGGGCAATACGAGCAGTACTTC. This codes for CASICPDGQGQYEQYF.

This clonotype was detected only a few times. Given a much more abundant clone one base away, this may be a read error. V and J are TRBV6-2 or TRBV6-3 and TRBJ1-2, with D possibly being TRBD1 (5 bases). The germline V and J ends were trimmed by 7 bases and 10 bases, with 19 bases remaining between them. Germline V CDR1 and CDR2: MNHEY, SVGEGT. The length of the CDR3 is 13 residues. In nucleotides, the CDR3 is TGTGCCAGCATCGGCAGGGAAGACTCTGACTACACCTTC. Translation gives CASIGREDSDYTF.

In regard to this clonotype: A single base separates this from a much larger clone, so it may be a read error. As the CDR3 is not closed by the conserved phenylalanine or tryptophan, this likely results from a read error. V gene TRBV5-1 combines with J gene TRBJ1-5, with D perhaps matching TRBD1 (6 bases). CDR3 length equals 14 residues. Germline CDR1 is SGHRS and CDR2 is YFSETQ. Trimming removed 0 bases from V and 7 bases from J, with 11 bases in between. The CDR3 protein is CASSLEGGGQPQHL. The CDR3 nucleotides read TGCGCCAGCAGCTTGGAAGGGGGTGGCCAGCCCCAGCATTTA.

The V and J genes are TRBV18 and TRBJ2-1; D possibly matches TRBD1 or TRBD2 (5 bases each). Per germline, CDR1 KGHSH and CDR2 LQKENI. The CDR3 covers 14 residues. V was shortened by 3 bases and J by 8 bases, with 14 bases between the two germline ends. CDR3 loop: CASSPRDLHYEQFF. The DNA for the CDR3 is TGTGCCAGCTCACCTAGGGACCTCCACTATGAGCAGTTCTTC.

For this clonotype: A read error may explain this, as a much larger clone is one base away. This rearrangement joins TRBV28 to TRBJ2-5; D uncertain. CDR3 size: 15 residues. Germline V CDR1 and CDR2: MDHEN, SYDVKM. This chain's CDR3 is CANSFGLGHQETQYF. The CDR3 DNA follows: TGTGCCAACAGTTTTGGGTTAGGCCACCAAGAGACCCAGTACTTC.

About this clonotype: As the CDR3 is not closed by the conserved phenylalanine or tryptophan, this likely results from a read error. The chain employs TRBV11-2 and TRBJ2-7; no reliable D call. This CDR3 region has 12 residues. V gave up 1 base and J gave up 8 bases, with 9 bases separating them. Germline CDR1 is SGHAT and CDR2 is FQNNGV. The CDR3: CASSLGLTKQYL. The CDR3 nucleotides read TGTGCCAGCAGCTTAGGGTTGACCAAGCAGTACCTC.

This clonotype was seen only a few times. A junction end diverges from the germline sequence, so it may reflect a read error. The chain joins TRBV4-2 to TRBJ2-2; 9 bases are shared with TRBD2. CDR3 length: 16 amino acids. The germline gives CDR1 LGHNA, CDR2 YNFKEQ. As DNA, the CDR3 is TGTGCTAGCAGCCAAGGTGCGGGGGGGAACACCAGGGAGCTGTTTTTT. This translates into CASSQGAGGNTRELFF.

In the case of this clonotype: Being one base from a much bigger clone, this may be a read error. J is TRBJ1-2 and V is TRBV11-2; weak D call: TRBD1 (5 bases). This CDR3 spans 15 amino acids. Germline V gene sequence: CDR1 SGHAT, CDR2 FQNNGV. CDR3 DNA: TGTGCCAGCAGCTTAGTCTACGGGGGAAGTTATGACTACACCTTC. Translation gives CASSLVYGGSYDYTF.

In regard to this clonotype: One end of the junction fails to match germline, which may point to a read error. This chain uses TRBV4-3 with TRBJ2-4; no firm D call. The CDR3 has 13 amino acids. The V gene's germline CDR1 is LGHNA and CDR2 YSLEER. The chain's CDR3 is CAGSPSIQNIQYF. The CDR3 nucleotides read TGCGCCGGCAGCCCCAGTATCCAGAACATTCAGTACTTC.

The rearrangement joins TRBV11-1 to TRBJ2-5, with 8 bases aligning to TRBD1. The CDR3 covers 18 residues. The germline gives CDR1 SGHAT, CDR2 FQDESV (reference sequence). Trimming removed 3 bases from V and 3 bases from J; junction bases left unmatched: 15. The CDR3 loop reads CASSLPIGVQGDEETQYF. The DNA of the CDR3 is TGTGCCAGCAGCTTGCCGATAGGAGTACAGGGGGACGAAGAGACCCAGTACTTC.

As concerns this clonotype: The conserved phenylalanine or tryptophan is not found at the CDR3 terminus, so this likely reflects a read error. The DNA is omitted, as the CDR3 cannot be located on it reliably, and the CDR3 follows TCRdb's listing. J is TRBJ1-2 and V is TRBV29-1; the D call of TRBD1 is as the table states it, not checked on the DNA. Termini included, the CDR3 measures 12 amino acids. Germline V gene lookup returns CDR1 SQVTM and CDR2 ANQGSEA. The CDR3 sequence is CSGRGGINGYAL.

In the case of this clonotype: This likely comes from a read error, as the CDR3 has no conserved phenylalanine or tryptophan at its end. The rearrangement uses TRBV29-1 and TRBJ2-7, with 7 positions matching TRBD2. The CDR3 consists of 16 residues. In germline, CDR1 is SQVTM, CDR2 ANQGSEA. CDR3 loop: CRVEFANGRSTAEQYL. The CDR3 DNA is TGCAGGGTTGAATTCGCTAACGGGAGGTCTACTGCTGAGCAGTACTTA.

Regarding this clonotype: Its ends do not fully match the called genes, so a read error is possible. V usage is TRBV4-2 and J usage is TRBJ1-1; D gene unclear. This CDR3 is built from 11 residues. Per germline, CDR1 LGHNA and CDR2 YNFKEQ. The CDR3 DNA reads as TGTGCCAGTAGCCCCGAGATTGAAGCTTTCTTT. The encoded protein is CASSPEIEAFF.

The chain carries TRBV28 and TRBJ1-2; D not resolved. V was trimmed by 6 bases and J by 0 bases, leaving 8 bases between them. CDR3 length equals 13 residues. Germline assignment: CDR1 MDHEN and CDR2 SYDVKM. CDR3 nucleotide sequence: TGTGCCAGCAGGCCCGTGGCTAACTATGGCTACACCTTC. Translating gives CASRPVANYGYTF.

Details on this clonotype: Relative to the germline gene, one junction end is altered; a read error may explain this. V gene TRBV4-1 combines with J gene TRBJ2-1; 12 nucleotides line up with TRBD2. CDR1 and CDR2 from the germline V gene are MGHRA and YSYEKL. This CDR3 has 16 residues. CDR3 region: CTSSRPASGRANEQFF. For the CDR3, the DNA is TGCACCAGCAGCCGCCCAGCTAGCGGGAGGGCCAATGAGCAGTTCTTC.

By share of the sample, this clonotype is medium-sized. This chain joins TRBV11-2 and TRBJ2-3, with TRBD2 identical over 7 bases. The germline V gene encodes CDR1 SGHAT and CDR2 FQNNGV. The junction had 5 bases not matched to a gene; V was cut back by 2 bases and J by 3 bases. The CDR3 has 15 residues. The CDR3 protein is CASSLRNGRTDTQYF. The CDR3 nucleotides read TGTGCCAGCAGCTTAAGGAACGGGAGGACAGATACGCAGTATTTT.